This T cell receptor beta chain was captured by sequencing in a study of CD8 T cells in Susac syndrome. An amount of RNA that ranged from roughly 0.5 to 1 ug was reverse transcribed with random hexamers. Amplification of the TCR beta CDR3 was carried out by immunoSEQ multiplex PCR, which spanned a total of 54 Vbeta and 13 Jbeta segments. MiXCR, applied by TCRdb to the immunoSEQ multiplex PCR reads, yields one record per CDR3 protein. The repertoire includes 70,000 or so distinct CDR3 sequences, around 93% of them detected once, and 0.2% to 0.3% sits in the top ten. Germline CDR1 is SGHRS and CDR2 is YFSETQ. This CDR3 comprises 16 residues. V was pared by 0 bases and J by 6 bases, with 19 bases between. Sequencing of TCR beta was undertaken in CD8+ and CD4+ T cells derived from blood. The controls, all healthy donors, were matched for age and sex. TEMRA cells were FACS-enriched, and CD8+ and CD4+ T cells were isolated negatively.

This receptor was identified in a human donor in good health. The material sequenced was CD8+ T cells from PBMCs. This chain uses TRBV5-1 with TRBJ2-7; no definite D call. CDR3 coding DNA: TGCGCCAGCAGCTTGGTTGGGTCCCCGCCCGTTCGCGAGCAGTACTTC. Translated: CASSLVGSPPVREQYF.